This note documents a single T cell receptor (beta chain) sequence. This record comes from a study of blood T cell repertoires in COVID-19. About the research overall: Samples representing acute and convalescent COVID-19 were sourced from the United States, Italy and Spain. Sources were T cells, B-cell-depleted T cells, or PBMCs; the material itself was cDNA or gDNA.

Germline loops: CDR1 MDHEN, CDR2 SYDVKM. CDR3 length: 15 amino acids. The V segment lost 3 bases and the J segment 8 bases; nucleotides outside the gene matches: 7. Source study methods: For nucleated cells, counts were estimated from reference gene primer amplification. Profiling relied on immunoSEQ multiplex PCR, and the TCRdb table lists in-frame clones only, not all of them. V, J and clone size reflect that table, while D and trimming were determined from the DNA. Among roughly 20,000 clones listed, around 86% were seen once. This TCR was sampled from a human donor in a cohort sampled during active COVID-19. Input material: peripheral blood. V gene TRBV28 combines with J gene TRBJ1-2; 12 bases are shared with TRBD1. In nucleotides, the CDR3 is TGTGCCAGCAGTTTGACCACCGGGACAGGGGGCGGCTACACCTTC. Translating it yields CASSLTTGTGGGYTF.